This entry describes one TCR beta chain. Its cognate antigen is unknown. This sample was taken from a study of T cell repertoires in cytomegalovirus infection. About the research overall: CMV epitopes used comprised recently identified HLA-C-restricted ones and well-studied HLA-B-restricted ones. CMV infection and matching HLA type were both indicated by public TCR beta signatures. Study-level results: The study found HLA-C-restricted CMV-specific TCR beta clonotypes dominating the ex vivo response.

TCRdb re-called the reads through MiXCR, storing one row per CDR3 protein. The table includes around 430,000 distinct CDR3 sequences, about 39% detected once. The CDR3 is made up of 12 amino acids. CDR1 and CDR2 (germline): LGHNA, YNFKEQ. V lost 3 bases, J lost 2 bases, and 4 bases lay in between. The receptor was isolated from a human donor in good health (CMV status not recorded). Some clones in this sample may be carry-over from other donors' samples. This specimen consisted of cultured PBMCs, obtained from culture after CMV antigen stimulation. This sequence joins TRBV4-2 and TRBJ2-5; no clear D gene. CDR3 nucleotides: TGTGCCAGCAGCCACGCACAAGAGACCCAGTACTTC. Its translation: CASSHAQETQYF.